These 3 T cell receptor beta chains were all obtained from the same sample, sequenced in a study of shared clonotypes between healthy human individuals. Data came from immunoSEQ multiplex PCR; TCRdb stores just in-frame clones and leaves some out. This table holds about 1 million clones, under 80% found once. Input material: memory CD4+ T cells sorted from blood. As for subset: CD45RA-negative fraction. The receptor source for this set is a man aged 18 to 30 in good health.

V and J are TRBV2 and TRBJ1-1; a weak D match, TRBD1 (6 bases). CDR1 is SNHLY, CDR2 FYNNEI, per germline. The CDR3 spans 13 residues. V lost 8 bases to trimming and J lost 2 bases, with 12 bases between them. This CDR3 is CASGGRGNTEAFF. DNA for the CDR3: TGTGCCAGCGGAGGCAGGGGAAACACTGAAGCTTTCTTT.

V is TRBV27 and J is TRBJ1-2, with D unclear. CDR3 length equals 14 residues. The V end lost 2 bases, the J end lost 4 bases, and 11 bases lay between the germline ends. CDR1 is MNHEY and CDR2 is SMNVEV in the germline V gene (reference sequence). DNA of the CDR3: TGTGCCAGCAGTTTAGGACGGCTGTTCTATGGCTACACCTTC. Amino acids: CASSLGRLFYGYTF.

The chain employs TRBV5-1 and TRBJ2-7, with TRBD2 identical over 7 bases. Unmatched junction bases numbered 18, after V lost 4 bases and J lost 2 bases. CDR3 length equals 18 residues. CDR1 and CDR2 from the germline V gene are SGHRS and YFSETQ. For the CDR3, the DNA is TGCGCCAGCAGCCCCCAAAACGACCAGAGCGGGACGGCCTACGAGCAGTACTTC. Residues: CASSPQNDQSGTAYEQYF.